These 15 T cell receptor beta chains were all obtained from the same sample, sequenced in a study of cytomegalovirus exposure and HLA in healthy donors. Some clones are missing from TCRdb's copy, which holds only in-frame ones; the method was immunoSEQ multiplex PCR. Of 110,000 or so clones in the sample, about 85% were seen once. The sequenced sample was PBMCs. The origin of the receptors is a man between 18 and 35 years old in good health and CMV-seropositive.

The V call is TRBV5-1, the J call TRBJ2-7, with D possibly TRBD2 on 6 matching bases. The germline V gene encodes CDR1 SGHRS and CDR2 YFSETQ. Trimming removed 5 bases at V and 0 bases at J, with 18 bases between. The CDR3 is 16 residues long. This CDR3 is CASSREGRGSSYEQYF. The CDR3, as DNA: TGCGCCAGCAGTCGAGAGGGGCGGGGAAGCTCCTACGAGCAGTACTTC.

The DNA of the CDR3 is TGTGCCAGCAGCTTAGGCAGGGAGGTCACTGAAGCTTTCTTT. This sequence encodes CASSLGREVTEAFF. The chain carries TRBV7-9 and TRBJ1-1, with D possibly TRBD1 on 5 matching bases. CDR1 is SEHNR and CDR2 is FQNEAQ in the germline V gene (reference sequence). This CDR3 has 14 residues. The V end was cut by 1 base, the J end by 4 bases, with 10 bases between.

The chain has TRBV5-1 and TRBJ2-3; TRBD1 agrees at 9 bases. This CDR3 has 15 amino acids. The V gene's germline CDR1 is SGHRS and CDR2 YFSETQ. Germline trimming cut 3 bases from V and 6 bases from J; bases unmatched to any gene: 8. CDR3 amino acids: CASSSYRGLMDTQYF. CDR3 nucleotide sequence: TGCGCCAGCAGCTCGTACAGGGGGCTTATGGATACGCAGTATTTT.

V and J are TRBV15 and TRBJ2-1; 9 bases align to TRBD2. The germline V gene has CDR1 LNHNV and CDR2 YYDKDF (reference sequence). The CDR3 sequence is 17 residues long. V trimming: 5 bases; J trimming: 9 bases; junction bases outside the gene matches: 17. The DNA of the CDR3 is TGTGCCACCAGCGATGCGGGGGGGCTCGTTTGGGCAGGTGAGCAGTTCTTC. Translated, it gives CATSDAGGLVWAGEQFF.

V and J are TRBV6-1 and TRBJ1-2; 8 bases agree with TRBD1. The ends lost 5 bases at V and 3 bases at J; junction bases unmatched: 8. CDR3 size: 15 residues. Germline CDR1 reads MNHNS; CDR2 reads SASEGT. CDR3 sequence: CASSPRTGSDYGYTF. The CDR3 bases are TGTGCCAGCAGTCCAAGGACAGGGTCGGACTATGGCTACACCTTC.

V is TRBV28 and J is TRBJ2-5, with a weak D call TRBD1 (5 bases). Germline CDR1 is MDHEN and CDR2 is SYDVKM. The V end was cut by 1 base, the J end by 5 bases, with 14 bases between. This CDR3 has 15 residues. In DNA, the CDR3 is TGTGCCAGCAGTTTATACGGGTTAAAGGGGGAGACCCAGTACTTC. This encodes CASSLYGLKGETQYF.

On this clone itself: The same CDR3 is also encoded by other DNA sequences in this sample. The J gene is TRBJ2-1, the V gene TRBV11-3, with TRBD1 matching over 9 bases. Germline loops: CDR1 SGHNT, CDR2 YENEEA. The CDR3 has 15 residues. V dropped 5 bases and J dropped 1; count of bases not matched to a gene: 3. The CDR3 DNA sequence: TGTGCCAGCAGCCTGGGACAGGGATCCTACAATGAGCAGTTCTTC. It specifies CASSLGQGSYNEQFF. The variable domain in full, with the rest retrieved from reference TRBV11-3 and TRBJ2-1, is EAGVVQSPRYKIIEKKQPVAFWCNPISGHNTLYWYLQNLGQGPELLIRYENEEAVDDSQLPKDRFSAERLKGVDSTLKIQPAELGDSAVYLCASSLGQGSYNEQFFGPGTRLTVL.

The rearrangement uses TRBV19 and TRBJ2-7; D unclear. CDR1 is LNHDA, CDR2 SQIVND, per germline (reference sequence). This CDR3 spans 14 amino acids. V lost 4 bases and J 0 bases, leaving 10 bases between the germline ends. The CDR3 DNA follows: TGTGCCAGTAGTAGAGGAATAAGCTCCTACGAGCAGTACTTC. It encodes CASSRGISSYEQYF.

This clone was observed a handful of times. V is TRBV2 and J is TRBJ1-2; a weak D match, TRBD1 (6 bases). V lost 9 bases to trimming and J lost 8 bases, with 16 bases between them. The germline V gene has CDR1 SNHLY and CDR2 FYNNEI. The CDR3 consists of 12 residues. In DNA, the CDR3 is TGTGCCAGTCACCGGGGGGCTCGAGGCTACACCTTC. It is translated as CASHRGARGYTF.

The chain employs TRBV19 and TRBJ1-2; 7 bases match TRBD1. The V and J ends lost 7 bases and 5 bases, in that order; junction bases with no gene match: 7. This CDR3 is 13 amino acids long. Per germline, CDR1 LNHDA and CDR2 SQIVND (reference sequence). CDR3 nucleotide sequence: TGTGCCAGTAAGGGGGCAGGGCTGTATGGCTACACCTTC. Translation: CASKGAGLYGYTF.

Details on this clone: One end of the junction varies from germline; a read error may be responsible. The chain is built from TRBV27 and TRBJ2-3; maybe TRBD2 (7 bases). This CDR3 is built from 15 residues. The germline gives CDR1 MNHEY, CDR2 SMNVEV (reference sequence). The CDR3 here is CASKYFGGGTDTQYF. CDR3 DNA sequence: TGTGCCAGCAAATATTTTGGGGGGGGCACGGATACGCAGTATTTT.

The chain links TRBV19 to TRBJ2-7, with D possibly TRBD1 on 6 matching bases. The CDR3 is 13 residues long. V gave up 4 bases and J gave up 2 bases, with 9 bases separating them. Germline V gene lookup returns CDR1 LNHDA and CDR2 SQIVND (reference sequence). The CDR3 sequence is CASSTTGTYEQYF. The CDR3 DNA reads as TGTGCCAGTAGTACGACAGGTACCTACGAGCAGTACTTC.

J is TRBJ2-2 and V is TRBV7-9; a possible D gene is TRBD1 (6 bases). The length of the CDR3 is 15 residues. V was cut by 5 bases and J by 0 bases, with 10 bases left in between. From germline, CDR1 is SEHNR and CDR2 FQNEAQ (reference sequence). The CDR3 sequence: CASSRDRTNTGELFF. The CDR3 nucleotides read TGTGCCAGCAGCCGCGACAGGACGAACACCGGGGAGCTGTTTTTT.

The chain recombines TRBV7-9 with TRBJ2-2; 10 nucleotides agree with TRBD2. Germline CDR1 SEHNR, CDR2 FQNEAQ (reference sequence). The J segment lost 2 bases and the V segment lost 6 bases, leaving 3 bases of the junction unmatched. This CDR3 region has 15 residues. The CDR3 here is CASRLAGANTGELFF. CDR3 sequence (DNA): TGTGCCAGCAGGCTAGCGGGGGCAAACACCGGGGAGCTGTTTTTT.

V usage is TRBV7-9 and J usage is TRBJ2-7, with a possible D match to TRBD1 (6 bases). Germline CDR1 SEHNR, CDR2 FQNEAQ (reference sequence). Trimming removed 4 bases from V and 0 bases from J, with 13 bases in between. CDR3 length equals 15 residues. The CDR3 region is CASSSAGTPSYEQYF. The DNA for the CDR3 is TGTGCCAGCAGCTCAGCCGGGACACCCTCCTACGAGCAGTACTTC.